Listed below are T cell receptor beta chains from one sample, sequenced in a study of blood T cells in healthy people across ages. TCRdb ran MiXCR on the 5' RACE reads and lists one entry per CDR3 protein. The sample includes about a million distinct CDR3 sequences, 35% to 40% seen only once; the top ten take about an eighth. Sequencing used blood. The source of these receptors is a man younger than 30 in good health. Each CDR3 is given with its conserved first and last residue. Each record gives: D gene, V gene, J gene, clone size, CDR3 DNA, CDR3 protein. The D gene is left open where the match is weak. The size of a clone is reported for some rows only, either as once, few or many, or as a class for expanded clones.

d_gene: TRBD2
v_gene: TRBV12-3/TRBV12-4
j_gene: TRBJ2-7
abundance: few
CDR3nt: TGTGCCAGCAGTCCGAGGACTAGCGGGGGTTACGAGCAGTACTTC
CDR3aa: CASSPRTSGGYEQYF

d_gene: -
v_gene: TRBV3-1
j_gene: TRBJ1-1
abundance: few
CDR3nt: TGTGCCAGCAGCCAAGGACAGATCCCCGAAGCTTTCTTT
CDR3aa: CASSQGQIPEAFF

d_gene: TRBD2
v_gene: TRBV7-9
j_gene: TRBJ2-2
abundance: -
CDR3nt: TGTGCCAGCAGCTTAGGGACTAGCGTATTCGCGAACACCGGGGAGCTGTTTTTT
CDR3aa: CASSLGTSVFANTGELFF

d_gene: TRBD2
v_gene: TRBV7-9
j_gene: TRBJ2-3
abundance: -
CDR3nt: TGTGCCAGCAGCTTACGGACTAGCGGGTCAGATACGCAGTATTTT
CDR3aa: CASSLRTSGSDTQYF

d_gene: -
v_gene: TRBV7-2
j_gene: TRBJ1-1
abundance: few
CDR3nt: TGTGCCAGCAGTTTGGCCGGGCGAGGCGCTGAAGCTTTCTTT
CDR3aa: CASSLAGRGAEAFF

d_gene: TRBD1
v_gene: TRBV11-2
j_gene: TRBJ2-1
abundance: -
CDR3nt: TGTGCCAGCAGCGTCCTCAGGGGGAGCTACAATGAGCAGTTCTTC
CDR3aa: CASSVLRGSYNEQFF

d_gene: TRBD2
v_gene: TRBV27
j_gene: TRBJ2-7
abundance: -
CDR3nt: TGTGCCAGCAGTCAGAGACTAGCGGGAATCTACGAGCAGTACTTC
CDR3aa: CASSQRLAGIYEQYF

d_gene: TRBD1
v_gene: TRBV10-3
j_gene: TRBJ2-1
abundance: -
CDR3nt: TGTGCCATCAACCCCAGACAGGGGAACAATGAGCAGTTCTTC
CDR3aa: CAINPRQGNNEQFF

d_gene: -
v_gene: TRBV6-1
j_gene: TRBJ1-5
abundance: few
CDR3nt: TGTGCCAGCAGTGTCGGACAGCCCGGGAGCAATCAGCCCCAGCATTTT
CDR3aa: CASSVGQPGSNQPQHF

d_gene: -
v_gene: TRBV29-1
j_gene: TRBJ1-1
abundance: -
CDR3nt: TGCAGTGTTAGTCCGAACACTGAAGCTTTCTTT
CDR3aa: CSVSPNTEAFF

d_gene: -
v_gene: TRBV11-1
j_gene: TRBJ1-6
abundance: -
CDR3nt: TGTGCCAGCAGCCCTGACAGTGGGGTTGGCTCACCCCTCCACTTT
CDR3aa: CASSPDSGVGSPLHF

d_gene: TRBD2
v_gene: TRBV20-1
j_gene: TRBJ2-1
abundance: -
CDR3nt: TGCAGTGCTAGTAGCGGGGGCCCTAACAATGAGCAGTTCTTC
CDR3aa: CSASSGGPNNEQFF

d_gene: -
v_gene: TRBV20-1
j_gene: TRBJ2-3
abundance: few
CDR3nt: TGCAGTGCTCCGAAGGGCGATACGCAGTATTTT
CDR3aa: CSAPKGDTQYF

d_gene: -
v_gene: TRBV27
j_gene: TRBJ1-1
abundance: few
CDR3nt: TGTGCCAGCAGTGCTCCCGGGCTCGCTGAAGCTTTCTTT
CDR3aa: CASSAPGLAEAFF

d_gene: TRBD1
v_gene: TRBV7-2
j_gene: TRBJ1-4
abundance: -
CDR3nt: TGTGCCAGCAGCCCCGGGACAGGGGGGATCACGAGGGAAAAACTGTTTTTT
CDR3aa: CASSPGTGGITREKLFF

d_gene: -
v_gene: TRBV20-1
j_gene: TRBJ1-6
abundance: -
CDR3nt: TGCAGTGCCCTAGAGACTGGGAATTCACCCCTCCACTTT
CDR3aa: CSALETGNSPLHF

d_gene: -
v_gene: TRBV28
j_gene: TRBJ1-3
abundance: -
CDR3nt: TGTGCCAGCAGCACGACAGGAGCTGGAAACACCATATATTTT
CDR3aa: CASSTTGAGNTIYF

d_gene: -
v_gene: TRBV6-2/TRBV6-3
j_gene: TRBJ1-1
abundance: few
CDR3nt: TGTGCCAGTATCGACGGGGGCACTGAAGCTTTCTTT
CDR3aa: CASIDGGTEAFF

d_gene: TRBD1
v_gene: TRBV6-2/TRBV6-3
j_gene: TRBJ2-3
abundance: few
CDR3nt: TGTGCCAGCAGTAAGACAGGGCCCACAGATACGCAGTATTTT
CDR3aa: CASSKTGPTDTQYF

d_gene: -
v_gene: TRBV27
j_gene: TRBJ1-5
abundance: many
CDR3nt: TGTGCCAGCAGTTTATTCGGCAATCAGCCCCAGCATTTT
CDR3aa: CASSLFGNQPQHF

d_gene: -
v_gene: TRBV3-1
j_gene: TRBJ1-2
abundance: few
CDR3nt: TGTGCCAGCAGCCAAGAAGGACCGATCGGGGGCTACACCTTC
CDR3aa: CASSQEGPIGGYTF

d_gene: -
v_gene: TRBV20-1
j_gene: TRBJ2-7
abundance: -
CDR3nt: TGCAGTGGAGAACGGGGCGACGAGCAGTACTTC
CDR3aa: CSGERGDEQYF

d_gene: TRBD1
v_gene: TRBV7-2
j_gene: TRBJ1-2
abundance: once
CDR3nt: TGTGCCGGCAGCTTAGAGGGTCTGACAGGGGAGCTATGGGGCTACACCTTC
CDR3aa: CAGSLEGLTGELWGYTF

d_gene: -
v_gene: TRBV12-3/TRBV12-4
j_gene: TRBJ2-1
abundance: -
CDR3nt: TGTGCCAGCACCGAGGGGAGCATCTCCGACAATGAGCAGTTCTTC
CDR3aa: CASTEGSISDNEQFF

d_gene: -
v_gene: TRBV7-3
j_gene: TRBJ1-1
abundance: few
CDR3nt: TGTGCCAGCAGCTTAAGACACCCCGGGTGGGGAGCTTTCTTT
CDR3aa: CASSLRHPGWGAFF

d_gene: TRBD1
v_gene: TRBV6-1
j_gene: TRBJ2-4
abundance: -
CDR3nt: TGTGCCAGCAGTGAATTGAACAGGGGAACAAACATTCAGTACTTC
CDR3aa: CASSELNRGTNIQYF

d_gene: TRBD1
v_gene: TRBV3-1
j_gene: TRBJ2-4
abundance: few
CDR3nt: TGTGCCAGCAGCCACACGTCCGAGGGGACAGAGCAGTACTTC
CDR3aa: CASSHTSEGTEQYF

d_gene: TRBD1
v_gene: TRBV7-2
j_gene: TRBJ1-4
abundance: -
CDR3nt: TGTGCCAGCAGCGGAGGACAGACAGGGGATCAAAGGTCACGTGAAAAACTGTTTTTT
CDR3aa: CASSGGQTGDQRSREKLFF

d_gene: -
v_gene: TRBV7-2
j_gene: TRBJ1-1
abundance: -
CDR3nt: TGTGCCAGCAGCTTGGGGAGTTGGGGCACTGAAGCTTTCTTT
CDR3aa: CASSLGSWGTEAFF

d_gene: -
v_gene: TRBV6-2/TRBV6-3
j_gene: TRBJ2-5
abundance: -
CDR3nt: TGTGCCAGCAGTTACCCGGACGGAGCAGAGACCCAGTACTTC
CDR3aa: CASSYPDGAETQYF

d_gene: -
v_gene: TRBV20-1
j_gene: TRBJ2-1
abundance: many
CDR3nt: TGCAGTCCCTCTAAGCACAATGAGCAGTTCTTC
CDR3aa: CSPSKHNEQFF

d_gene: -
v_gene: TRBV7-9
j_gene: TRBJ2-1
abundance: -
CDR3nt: TGTGCCAGCAGCTTGTCTGGAGCCCGATCCTACAATGAGCAGTTCTTC
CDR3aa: CASSLSGARSYNEQFF

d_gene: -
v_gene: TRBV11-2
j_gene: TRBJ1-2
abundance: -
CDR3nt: TGTGCCAGCAGCTTAGCGCGACAGCCCCATGGCTACACCTTC
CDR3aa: CASSLARQPHGYTF

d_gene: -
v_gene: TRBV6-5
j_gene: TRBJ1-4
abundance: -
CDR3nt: TGTGCCAGCAGTTACTCCCCGGCAAGCGGTGAAAAACTGTTTTTT
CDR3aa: CASSYSPASGEKLFF

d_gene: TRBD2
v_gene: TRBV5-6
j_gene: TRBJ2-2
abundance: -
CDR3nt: TGTGCCAGCAGTAAACTAGCGGGGACGCGCTCGAACACCGGGGAGCTGTTTTTT
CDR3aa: CASSKLAGTRSNTGELFF

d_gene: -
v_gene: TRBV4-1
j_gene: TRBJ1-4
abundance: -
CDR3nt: TGCGCCGGCAGCCAATCCGGGACAAAAGAAAAACTGTTTTTT
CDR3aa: CAGSQSGTKEKLFF

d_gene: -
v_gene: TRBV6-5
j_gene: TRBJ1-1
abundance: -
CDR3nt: TGTGCCAGCAGTCAGAAACCGCAGGGAAATCCTGAAGCTTTCTTT
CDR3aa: CASSQKPQGNPEAFF

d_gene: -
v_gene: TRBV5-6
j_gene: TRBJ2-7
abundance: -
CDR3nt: TGTGCCAGCAGCTCGGGGGTGGGAAGGATAATCTACAATGAGCAGTACTTC
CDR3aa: CASSSGVGRIIYNEQYF

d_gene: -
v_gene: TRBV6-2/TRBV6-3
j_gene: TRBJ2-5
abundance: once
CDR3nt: TGTGCCAGCAGAGAGGTACAGGGAGGGGCCCAGTACTTC
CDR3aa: CASREVQGGAQYF

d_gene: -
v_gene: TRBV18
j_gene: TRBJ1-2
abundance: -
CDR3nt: TGTGCCAGCTCACCCCTTAGCCGGGACTCAGGGGACTATGGCTACACCTTC
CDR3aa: CASSPLSRDSGDYGYTF

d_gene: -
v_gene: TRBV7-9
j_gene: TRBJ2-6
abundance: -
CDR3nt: TGTGCCAGCAGCTTATTTCGGTCTGGGGCCAACGTCCTGACTTTC
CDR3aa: CASSLFRSGANVLTF

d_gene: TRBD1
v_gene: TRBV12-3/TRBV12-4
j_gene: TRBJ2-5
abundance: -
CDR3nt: TGTGCCAGCAGTCCCGTGGGGACAGGGTTGGAGACCCAGTACTTC
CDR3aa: CASSPVGTGLETQYF

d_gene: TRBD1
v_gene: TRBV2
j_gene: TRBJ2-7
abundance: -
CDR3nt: TGTGCCAGCAGTGAACCGGACGGACAGGGAAAGGCCTACGAGCAGTACTTC
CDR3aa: CASSEPDGQGKAYEQYF

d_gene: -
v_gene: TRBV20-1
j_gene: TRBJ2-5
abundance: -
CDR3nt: TGCAGTGCTAGTAGGGGACGGTCGTTCCCAAATGAGCAGTACTTC
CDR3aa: CSASRGRSFPNEQYF

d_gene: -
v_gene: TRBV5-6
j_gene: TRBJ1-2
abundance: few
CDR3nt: TGTGCCAGCAGCTTGGTGGCCAGTCCTAACTATGGCTACACCTTC
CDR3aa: CASSLVASPNYGYTF